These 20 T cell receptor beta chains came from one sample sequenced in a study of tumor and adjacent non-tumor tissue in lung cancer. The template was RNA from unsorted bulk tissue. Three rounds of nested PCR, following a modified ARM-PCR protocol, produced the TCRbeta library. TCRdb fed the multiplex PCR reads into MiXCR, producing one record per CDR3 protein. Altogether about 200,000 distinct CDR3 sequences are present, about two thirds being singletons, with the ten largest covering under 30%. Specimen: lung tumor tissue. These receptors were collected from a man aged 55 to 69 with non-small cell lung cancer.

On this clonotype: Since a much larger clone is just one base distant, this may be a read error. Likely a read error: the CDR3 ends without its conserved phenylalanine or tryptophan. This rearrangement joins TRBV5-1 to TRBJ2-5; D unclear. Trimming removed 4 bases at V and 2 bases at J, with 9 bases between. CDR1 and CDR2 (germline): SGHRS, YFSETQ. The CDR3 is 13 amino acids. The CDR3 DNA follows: TGCGCCAGCAGCCACGGACGGCAAGAGACCCAGTACCTC. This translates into CASSHGRQETQYL.

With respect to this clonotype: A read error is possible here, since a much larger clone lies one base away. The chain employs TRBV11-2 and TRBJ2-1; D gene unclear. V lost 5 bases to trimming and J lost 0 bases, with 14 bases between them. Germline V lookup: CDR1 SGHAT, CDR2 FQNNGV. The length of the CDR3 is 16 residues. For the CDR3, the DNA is TGTGCCAGCAGCATACGAGGCGATAGCTCCTACAATGAGCAGTTCTTC. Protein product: CASSIRGDSSYNEQFF.

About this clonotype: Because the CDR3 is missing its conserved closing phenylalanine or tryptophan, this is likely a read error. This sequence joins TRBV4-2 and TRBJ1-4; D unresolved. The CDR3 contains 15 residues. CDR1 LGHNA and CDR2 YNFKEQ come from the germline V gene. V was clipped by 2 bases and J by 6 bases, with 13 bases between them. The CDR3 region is CASSQYVRSDEKLFI. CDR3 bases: TGTGCCAGCAGCCAATATGTCCGATCTGATGAAAAACTGTTTATT.

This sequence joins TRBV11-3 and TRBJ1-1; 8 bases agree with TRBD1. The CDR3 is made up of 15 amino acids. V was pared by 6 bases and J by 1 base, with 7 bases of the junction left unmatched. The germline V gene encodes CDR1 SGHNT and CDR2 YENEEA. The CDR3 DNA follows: TGTGCCAGCAGTGCGGGACAGGAGGGGAACACTGAAGCTTTCTTT. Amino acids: CASSAGQEGNTEAFF.

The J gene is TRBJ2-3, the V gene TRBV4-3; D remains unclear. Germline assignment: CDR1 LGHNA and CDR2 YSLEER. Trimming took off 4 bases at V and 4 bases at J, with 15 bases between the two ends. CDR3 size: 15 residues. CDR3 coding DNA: TGCGCCAGCAGCCCCGCTTGGCCTCATCCAGATACGCAGTATTTT. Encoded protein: CASSPAWPHPDTQYF.

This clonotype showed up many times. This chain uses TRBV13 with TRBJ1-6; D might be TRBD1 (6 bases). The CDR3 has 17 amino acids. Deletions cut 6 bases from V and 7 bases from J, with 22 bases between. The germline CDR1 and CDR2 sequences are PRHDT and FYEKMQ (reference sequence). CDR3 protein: CASSQKTYRVGNSPLHF. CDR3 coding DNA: TGTGCCAGCAGTCAAAAAACTTACAGGGTGGGCAATTCACCCCTCCACTTT.

The CDR3 DNA sequence: TGCGCCAGCGGCCCGGGTCCAAAGCAGTACTTC. Translating it yields CASGPGPKQYF. V is TRBV4-3 and J is TRBJ2-7; no clear D. V lost 8 bases, J lost 8 bases, and 13 bases lay in between. The CDR3 covers 11 residues. The germline V gene encodes CDR1 LGHNA and CDR2 YSLEER.

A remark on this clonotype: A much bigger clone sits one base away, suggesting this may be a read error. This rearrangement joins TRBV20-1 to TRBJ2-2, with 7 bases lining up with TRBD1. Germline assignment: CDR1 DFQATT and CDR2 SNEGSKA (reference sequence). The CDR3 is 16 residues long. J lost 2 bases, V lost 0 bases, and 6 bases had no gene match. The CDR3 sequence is CSARDETGTNTGELFF. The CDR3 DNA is TGCAGTGCTAGAGACGAGACAGGGACCAACACCGGGGAGCTGTTTTTT.

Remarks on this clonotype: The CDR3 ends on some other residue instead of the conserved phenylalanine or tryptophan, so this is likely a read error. The CDR3 here is CASSLDRGFSGYTI. CDR3 bases: TGTGCCAGCAGTTTAGATAGGGGATTTTCCGGCTACACCATC. The chain combines TRBV12-3 or TRBV12-4 with TRBJ1-2; a weak D match, TRBD1 (5 bases). This CDR3 contains 14 residues. Trimming left V 1 base short and J 8 bases short, with 14 bases between.

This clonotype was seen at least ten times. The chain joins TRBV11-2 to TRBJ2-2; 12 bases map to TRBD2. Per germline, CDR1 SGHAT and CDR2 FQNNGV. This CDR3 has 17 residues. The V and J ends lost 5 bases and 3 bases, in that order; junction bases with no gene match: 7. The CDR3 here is CASSVLTSGGYTGELFF. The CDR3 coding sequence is TGTGCCAGCAGCGTCCTGACTAGCGGGGGATACACCGGGGAGCTGTTTTTT. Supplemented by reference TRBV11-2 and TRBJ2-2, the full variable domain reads EAGVAQSPRYKIIEKRQSVAFWCNPISGHATLYWYQQILGQGPKLLIQFQNNGVVDDSQLPKDRFSAERLKGVDSTLKIQPAKLEDSAVYLCASSVLTSGGYTGELFFGEGSRLTVL.

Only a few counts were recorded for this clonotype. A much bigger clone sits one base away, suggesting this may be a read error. The CDR3 DNA reads TGCAGTGCTAGAGCTGGAAGGACTAGCTTAACTTTCGATGAGCAGTTCTTC. It is translated as CSARAGRTSLTFDEQFF. The gene calls are TRBV20-1 and TRBJ2-1; 8 positions agree with TRBD2. From germline, CDR1 is DFQATT and CDR2 SNEGSKA (reference sequence). CDR3 size: 17 residues. Trimming at V came to 1 base and at J to 8 bases, leaving 16 bases not matched to a gene.

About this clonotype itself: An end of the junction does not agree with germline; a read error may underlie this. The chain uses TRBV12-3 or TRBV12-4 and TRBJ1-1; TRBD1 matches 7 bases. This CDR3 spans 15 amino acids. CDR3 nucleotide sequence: TGTGCCAGCAGTCCTCGGACAGGAGGGAACACTGAAGCTTTATTT. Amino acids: CASSPRTGGNTEALF.

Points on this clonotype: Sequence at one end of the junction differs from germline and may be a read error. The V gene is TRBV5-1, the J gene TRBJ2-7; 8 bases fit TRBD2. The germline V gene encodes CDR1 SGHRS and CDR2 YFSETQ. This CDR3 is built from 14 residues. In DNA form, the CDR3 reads TGCGCCAGCAGCGCCAGCCTAGCGGGCTACGAGCAGAAATTC. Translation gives CASSASLAGYEQKF.

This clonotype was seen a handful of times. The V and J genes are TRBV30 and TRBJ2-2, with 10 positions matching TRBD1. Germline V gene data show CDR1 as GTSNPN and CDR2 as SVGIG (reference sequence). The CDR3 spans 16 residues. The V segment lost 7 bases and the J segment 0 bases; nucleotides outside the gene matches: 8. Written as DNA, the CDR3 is TGTGCCTTTCTACCGGGACAGGGGACGAACACCGGGGAGCTGTTTTTT. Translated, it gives CAFLPGQGTNTGELFF.

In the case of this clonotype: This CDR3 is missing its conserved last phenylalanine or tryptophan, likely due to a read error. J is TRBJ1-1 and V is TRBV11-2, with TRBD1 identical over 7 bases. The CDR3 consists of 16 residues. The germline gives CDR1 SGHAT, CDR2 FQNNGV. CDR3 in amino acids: CASSLGTGAMGTEAFL. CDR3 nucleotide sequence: TGTGCCAGTAGCTTAGGCACAGGGGCCATGGGCACTGAAGCTTTCCTT.

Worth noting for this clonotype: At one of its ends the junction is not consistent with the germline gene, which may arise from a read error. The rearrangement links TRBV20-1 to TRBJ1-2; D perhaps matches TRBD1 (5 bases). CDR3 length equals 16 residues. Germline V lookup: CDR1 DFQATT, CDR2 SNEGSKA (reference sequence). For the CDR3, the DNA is TGCTGTGCTAGAGATCCGGGACCACAGAAAGTCTATGGCTACACCTTC. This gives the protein CCARDPGPQKVYGYTF.

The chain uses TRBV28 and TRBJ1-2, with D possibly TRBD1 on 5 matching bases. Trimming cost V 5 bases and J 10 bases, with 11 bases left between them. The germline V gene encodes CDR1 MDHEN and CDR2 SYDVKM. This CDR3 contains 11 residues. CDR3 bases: TGTGCCAGCAGTGGGCGGGGGGACTACACCTTC. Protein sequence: CASSGRGDYTF.

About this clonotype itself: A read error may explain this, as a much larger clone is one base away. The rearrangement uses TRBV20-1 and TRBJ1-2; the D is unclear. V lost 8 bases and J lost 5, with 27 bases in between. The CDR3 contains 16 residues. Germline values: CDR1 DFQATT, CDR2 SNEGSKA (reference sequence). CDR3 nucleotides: TGCAGTACCACATCAGCCCAGGACCTTATGGGATATGGCTACACCTTC. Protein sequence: CSTTSAQDLMGYGYTF.

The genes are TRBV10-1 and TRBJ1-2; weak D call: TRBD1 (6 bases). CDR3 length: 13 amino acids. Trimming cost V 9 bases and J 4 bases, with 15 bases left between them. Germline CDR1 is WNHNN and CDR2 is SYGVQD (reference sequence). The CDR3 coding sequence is TGCGCCAGGACCGGAGGACAGACCTATGGCTACACCTTC. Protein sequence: CARTGGQTYGYTF.

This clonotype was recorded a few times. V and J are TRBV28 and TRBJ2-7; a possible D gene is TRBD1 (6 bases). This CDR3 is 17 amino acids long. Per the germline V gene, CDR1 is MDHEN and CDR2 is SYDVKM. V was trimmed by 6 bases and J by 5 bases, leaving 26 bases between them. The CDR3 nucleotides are TGTGCCAGCAGCGCCGGGGACACCCCGGGCAGGGTTAACGAGCAGTACTTC. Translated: CASSAGDTPGRVNEQYF.